A selection of T cell receptor beta chains follows, all from one sample in a study of blood T cells in healthy people across ages. From the 5' RACE reads, TCRdb called clonotypes with MiXCR, one entry per CDR3 protein. Seen here are 1.5 million to 2 million distinct CDR3 sequences, about 50% observed once, and the top ten hold more than 2%. Sequenced: blood. The receptors come from a woman in her thirties or forties in good health. The CDR3 runs from the conserved cysteine through the conserved F or W. Each record gives: V gene, D gene, clone size, J gene, CDR3 DNA, CDR3 protein. D genes are given only for firm matches. Clone size is shown for a subset of rows, as once, few, many or a class of expanded clone.

TRBV5-1	-	few	TRBJ2-5	TGCGCCAGCAGCTTGGGACAGGAGGCGGAGACCCAGTACTTC	CASSLGQEAETQYF
TRBV25-1	-	-	TRBJ1-2	TGTGCCAGCAGTGATCGCTATTGGGGCCACACCTTC	CASSDRYWGHTF
TRBV3-1	TRBD2	few	TRBJ2-5	TGTGCCAGTCAAGCGGGGGGGCCGGAGACCCAGTACTTC	CASQAGGPETQYF
TRBV5-1	-	-	TRBJ2-4	TGCGCCAGCAGCCCCTGGCTCGGGCGGACAAAAAACATTCAGTACTTC	CASSPWLGRTKNIQYF
TRBV6-2/TRBV6-3	-	once	TRBJ2-5	TGTGCCAGCATAAAGGGACACCCCCGAGAGACCCAGTACTTC	CASIKGHPRETQYF
TRBV2	TRBD2	-	TRBJ2-3	TGTGCCAGCAGTGAGGGACTAACTAGCACAGATACGCAGTATTTT	CASSEGLTSTDTQYF
TRBV5-6	-	-	TRBJ2-6	TGTGCCAGCAGCTTTTCAGCCGGGTCAGGGGCCAACGTCCTGACTTTC	CASSFSAGSGANVLTF
TRBV6-6	TRBD1	-	TRBJ1-6	TGTGCCAGCAGTTACGATGGGACAGAAGGTTCACCCCTCCACTTT	CASSYDGTEGSPLHF
TRBV7-2	-	-	TRBJ1-2	TGTGCCAGCAGCCCCAACGGGCAGGCCCTCTATGGAGGCTACACCTTC	CASSPNGQALYGGYTF
TRBV4-2	TRBD2	-	TRBJ2-3	TGTGCCAGCAGCCAGGAAATAGGACTAGCGGTAACAGATACGCAGTATTTT	CASSQEIGLAVTDTQYF